This entry features one TCR beta chain sequence. This CDR3 region has 17 residues. The J segment lost 2 bases and the V segment lost 2 bases, leaving 8 bases of the junction unmatched. Germline-derived CDR1 and CDR2 are SGDLS and YYNGEE. The PCR contained 60 Vbeta and 13 Jbeta primers. Profiled with immunoSEQ multiplex PCR; TCRdb holds only in-frame clones, not every one. The table includes around 150,000 clones, about 75% detected once. The data stem from a study of cytomegalovirus exposure and HLA in healthy donors. The sample taken for sequencing was PBMCs. This receptor was obtained from a young man in good health and CMV-seropositive. The V and J genes are TRBV9 and TRBJ2-5, with 11 bases lining up with TRBD2. The CDR3 bases are TGTGCCAGCAGCGTGGGTACTAGCGGGGGATTACAAGAGACCCAGTACTTC. It codes for CASSVGTSGGLQETQYF.